Listed below are T cell receptor beta chains from one sample, sequenced in a study of blood T cell repertoires in COVID-19. Libraries were prepared by immunoSEQ multiplex PCR; TCRdb keeps only in-frame clonotypes and omits some of them. The sample lists roughly 97,000 clones; about 89% were seen once. Sequencing was carried out using peripheral blood. These receptors were obtained from a man aged 45 to 65 with acute or convalescent COVID-19. The CDR3 runs from the conserved cysteine through the conserved F or W. D genes are given only for firm matches. Expanded clones are given a class, and other clones once, few, many or no size at all.

size: once
D: TRBD2
J: TRBJ2-3
V: TRBV3-1/TRBV3-2
CDR3: CASSQDPAGGSTDTQYF
DNA: TGTGCCAGCAGCCAAGACCCCGCGGGAGGGAGCACAGATACGCAGTATTTT

size: -
D: -
J: TRBJ1-5
V: TRBV30
CDR3: CAWTVGGNQPQHF
DNA: TGTGCCTGGACCGTCGGGGGCAATCAGCCCCAGCATTTT

size: -
D: TRBD2
J: TRBJ2-2
V: TRBV30
CDR3: CARLAGGRAGTGELFF
DNA: TGTGCCCGACTAGCGGGAGGGAGAGCGGGCACCGGGGAGCTGTTTTTT

size: -
D: TRBD1
J: TRBJ1-6
V: TRBV5-1
CDR3: CASRSSDRGYNSPLHF
DNA: TGCGCCAGCAGGTCCTCGGACAGGGGTTACAATTCACCCCTCCACTTT

size: -
D: -
J: TRBJ2-1
V: TRBV5-1
CDR3: CASSLAPSRNNEQFF
DNA: TGCGCCAGCAGCTTGGCCCCGTCCAGGAACAATGAGCAGTTCTTC

size: -
D: TRBD1
J: TRBJ1-6
V: TRBV14
CDR3: CASSQYGQGYSPLHF
DNA: TGTGCCAGCAGCCAATATGGACAGGGTTATTCACCCCTCCACTTT

size: -
D: -
J: TRBJ2-7
V: TRBV7-6
CDR3: CASSLVDSGEQYF
DNA: TGTGCCAGCAGCTTAGTAGATAGCGGCGAGCAGTACTTC

size: -
D: -
J: TRBJ2-5
V: TRBV3-1/TRBV3-2
CDR3: CASSQELGETQYF
DNA: TGTGCCAGCAGCCAAGAACTCGGGGAGACCCAGTACTTC

size: -
D: -
J: TRBJ2-4
V: TRBV28
CDR3: CASSFPLPTRAEGNIQYF
DNA: TGTGCCAGCAGTTTCCCCCTCCCCACTAGAGCGGAGGGAAACATTCAGTACTTC

size: -
D: -
J: TRBJ2-3
V: TRBV15
CDR3: CATSRGYRGSDTQYF
DNA: TGTGCCACCAGCAGAGGTTATCGGGGGTCGGATACGCAGTATTTT

size: -
D: -
J: TRBJ1-2
V: TRBV4-1
CDR3: CASSTGGGNTNYGYTF
DNA: TGCGCCAGCAGCACGGGGGGCGGTAATACTAACTATGGCTACACCTTC

size: few
D: -
J: TRBJ1-6
V: TRBV2
CDR3: CASSESSGGTNNSPLHF
DNA: TGTGCCAGCAGTGAATCTTCGGGTGGGACTAATAATTCACCCCTCCACTTT

size: -
D: TRBD1
J: TRBJ2-1
V: TRBV6-5
CDR3: CASSFGQGVYNEQFF
DNA: TGTGCCAGCAGCTTTGGACAGGGGGTTTACAATGAGCAGTTCTTC

size: -
D: TRBD2
J: TRBJ2-1
V: TRBV3-1/TRBV3-2
CDR3: CASSELGSGKTNEQFF
DNA: TGTGCCAGCAGCGAGCTGGGCAGCGGGAAGACCAATGAGCAGTTCTTC

size: -
D: -
J: TRBJ2-4
V: TRBV6-5
CDR3: CPLEVRKENIQYF
DNA: TGTCCCCTAGAGGTAAGGAAGGAGAACATTCAGTACTTC

size: -
D: -
J: TRBJ2-1
V: TRBV29-1
CDR3: CSVIRGSYNEQFF
DNA: TGCAGCGTTATAAGGGGCTCCTACAATGAGCAGTTCTTC

size: -
D: -
J: TRBJ1-3
V: TRBV7-8
CDR3: CASSFGQGTGNTIYF
DNA: TGTGCCAGCAGTTTCGGACAAGGGACTGGAAACACCATATATTTT

size: -
D: -
J: TRBJ1-2
V: TRBV30
CDR3: CAWSTQGLLYGYTF
DNA: TGTGCCTGGAGCACCCAGGGACTCCTCTATGGCTACACCTTC

size: few
D: TRBD1
J: TRBJ1-2
V: TRBV15
CDR3: CATSPDRNYGYTF
DNA: TGTGCCACCAGCCCGGACAGGAACTATGGCTACACCTTC

size: -
D: -
J: TRBJ2-7
V: TRBV7-8
CDR3: CASSNSIRGTYEQYF
DNA: TGTGCCAGCAGCAATAGTATTCGGGGGACCTACGAGCAGTACTTC

size: -
D: -
J: TRBJ1-4
V: TRBV18
CDR3: CASSPSQKEKLFF
DNA: TGTGCCAGCTCACCGAGTCAAAAGGAAAAACTGTTTTTT

size: -
D: TRBD1
J: TRBJ2-7
V: TRBV19
CDR3: CASSIWDSSREQYF
DNA: TGTGCCAGTAGTATTTGGGACAGCTCTAGGGAGCAGTACTTC

size: -
D: TRBD2
J: TRBJ2-1
V: TRBV28
CDR3: CASSSAAGGLSYNEQFF
DNA: TGTGCCAGCAGTTCCGCCGCGGGAGGGCTCTCCTACAATGAGCAGTTCTTC

size: -
D: TRBD1
J: TRBJ1-2
V: TRBV2
CDR3: CASSVRRGPIPDF
DNA: TGTGCCAGCAGTGTCCGCAGGGGGCCTATCCCCGACTTC

size: -
D: -
J: TRBJ2-3
V: TRBV10-3
CDR3: CARGDGTTDTQYF
DNA: TGTGCCCGCGGAGACGGAACCACAGATACGCAGTATTTT

size: -
D: -
J: TRBJ2-7
V: TRBV11-3
CDR3: CASSSPRVLAPGEQYF
DNA: TGTGCCAGCAGCTCCCCCAGGGTACTAGCTCCGGGCGAGCAGTACTTC

size: -
D: TRBD1
J: TRBJ1-2
V: TRBV11-3
CDR3: CASSLAVGTVFGYTF
DNA: TGTGCCAGCAGCTTGGCGGTCGGGACAGTCTTTGGCTACACCTTC

size: -
D: TRBD2
J: TRBJ2-1
V: TRBV10-3
CDR3: CAIRGTSGKAHEQFF
DNA: TGTGCCATCAGGGGGACTAGCGGGAAGGCTCATGAGCAGTTCTTC